The T cell receptor (beta chain) under discussion was sequenced for a study of tumor-infiltrating lymphocytes in primary liver carcinoma. Looking at the study overall: Spanning 30 to 69 years of age, the patients were men and women. Study-level results: Significantly greater top-250-clone fractions characterized tumors relative to blood (p = 0.039).

The CDR3 sequence is 12 residues long. Germline V CDR1 and CDR2: ENHRY, SYGVKD. V lost 5 bases to trimming and J lost 10 bases, with 11 bases between them. This clonotype was counted many times. Its antigen is not known. The study extracted blood RNA from unsorted whole blood and also extracted germline DNA. Chronic HBV infection was present in the patients, who were treatment-naive. Production of TCR beta cDNA used approximately 0.55 ug total RNA together with a constant-region primer. ARM-PCR, slightly modified, supplied the TCR beta libraries through three nested multiplex PCR rounds. Researchers ran the first two PCR rounds for 10 cycles each with TRBV1-TRBV30 forward primers and a C-beta reverse primer. Each CDR3 protein gets one entry after TCRdb re-called the multiplex PCR reads with MiXCR. The repertoire holds fewer than 400,000 distinct CDR3 sequences, with roughly two thirds as singletons.

This receptor was obtained from a man aged 40-50 years with primary liver carcinoma and hepatitis B virus infection. The chain uses TRBV10-3 and TRBJ1-4; D is undetermined. The material sequenced was peripheral blood. DNA for the CDR3: TGTGCCATCAGTCACTCGGAGGGAAAACTGTTTTTT. Translation: CAISHSEGKLFF.